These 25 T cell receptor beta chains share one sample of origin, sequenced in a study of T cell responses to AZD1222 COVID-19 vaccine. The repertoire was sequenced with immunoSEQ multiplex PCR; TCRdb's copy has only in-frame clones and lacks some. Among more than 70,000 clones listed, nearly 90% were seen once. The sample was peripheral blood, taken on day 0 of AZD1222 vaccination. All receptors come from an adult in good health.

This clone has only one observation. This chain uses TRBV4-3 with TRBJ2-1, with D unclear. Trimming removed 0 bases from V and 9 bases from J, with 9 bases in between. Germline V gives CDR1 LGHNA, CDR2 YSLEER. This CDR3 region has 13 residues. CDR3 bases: TGCGCCAGCAGCCAAGATCTAGGGCGTGAGCAGTTCTTC. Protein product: CASSQDLGREQFF.

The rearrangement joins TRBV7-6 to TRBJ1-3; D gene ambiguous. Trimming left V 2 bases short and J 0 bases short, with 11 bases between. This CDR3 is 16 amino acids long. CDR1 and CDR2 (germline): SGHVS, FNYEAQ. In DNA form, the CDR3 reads TGTGCCAGCAGCTTACGAGAGGCCCACTCTGGAAACACCATATATTTT. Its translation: CASSLREAHSGNTIYF.

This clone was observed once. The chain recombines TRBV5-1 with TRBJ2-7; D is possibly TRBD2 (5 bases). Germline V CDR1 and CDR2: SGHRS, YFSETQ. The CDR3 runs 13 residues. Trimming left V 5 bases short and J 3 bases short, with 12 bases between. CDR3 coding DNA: TGCGCCAGCAGACGGGATTACAACTACGAGCAGTACTTC. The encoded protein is CASRRDYNYEQYF.

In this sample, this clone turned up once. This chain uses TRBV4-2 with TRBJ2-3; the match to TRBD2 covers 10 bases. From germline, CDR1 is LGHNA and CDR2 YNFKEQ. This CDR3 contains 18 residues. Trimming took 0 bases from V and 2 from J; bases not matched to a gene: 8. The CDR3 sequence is CASSQDIPSGSLTDTQYF. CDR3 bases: TGTGCCAGCAGCCAAGACATCCCTAGCGGGAGTCTCACAGATACGCAGTATTTT.

The CDR3 nucleotides are TGTGCCAGCAGCTTGAACAGGGACTATGAGGGCTACACCTTC. Its translation: CASSLNRDYEGYTF. The chain combines TRBV7-8 with TRBJ1-2; D might be TRBD1 (6 bases). Deletions cut 3 bases from V and 8 bases from J, with 16 bases between. The CDR3 has 14 amino acids. Germline V gene data show CDR1 as SGHVS and CDR2 as FQNEAQ.

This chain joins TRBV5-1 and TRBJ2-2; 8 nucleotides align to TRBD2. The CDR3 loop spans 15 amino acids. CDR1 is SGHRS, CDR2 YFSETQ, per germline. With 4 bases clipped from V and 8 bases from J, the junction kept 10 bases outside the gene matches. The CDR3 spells CASSMGLVRRGELFF. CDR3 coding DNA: TGCGCCAGCAGCATGGGACTAGTGCGAAGAGGGGAGCTGTTTTTT.

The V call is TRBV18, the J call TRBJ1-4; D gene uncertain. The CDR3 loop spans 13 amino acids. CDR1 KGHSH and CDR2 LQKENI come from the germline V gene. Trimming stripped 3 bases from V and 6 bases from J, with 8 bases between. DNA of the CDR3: TGTGCCAGCTCACCGCAGGAGGATGAAAAACTGTTTTTT. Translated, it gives CASSPQEDEKLFF.

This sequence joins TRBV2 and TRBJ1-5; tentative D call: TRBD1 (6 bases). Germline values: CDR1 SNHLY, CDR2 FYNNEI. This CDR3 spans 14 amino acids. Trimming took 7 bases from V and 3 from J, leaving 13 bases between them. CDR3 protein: CASNKGGVNQPQHF. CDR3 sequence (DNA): TGTGCCAGCAATAAAGGGGGTGTCAATCAGCCCCAGCATTTT.

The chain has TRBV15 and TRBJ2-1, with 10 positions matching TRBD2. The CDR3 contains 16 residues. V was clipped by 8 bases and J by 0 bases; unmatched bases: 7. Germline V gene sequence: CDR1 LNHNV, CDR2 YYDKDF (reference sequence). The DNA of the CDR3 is TGTGCCACCCGCGCCCCTAGCGGGAGCTCCTACAATGAGCAGTTCTTC. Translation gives CATRAPSGSSYNEQFF.

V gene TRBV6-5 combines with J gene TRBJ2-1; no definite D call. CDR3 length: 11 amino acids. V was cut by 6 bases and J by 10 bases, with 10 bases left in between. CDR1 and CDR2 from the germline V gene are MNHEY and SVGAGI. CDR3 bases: TGTGCCAGCAGCCCCTATTGGGAGCAGTTCTTC. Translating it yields CASSPYWEQFF.

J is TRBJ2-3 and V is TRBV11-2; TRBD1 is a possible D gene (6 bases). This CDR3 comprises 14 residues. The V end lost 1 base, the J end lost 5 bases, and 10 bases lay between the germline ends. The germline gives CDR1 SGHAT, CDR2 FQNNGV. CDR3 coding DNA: TGTGCCAGCAGCTTAGGACAGGTCGGAGATACGCAGTATTTT. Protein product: CASSLGQVGDTQYF.

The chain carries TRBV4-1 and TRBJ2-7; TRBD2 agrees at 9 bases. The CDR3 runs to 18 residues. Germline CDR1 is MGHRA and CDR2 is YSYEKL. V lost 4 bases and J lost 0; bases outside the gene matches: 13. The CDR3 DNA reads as TGCGCCAGCAGCCCAGCTAGCGGGATTTGGATGGGCTCCTACGAGCAGTACTTC. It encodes CASSPASGIWMGSYEQYF.

CDR3 bases: TGCGCCAGCAGCTTGGGGTCGGGACAGGGGAAGGAAAAACTGTTTTTT. Protein: CASSLGSGQGKEKLFF. The rearrangement links TRBV5-1 to TRBJ1-4; 10 bases agree with TRBD1. The germline CDR1 and CDR2 sequences are SGHRS and YFSETQ. CDR3 length: 16 amino acids. Losses at the gene ends were 0 bases for V and 8 bases for J; bases not matched to a gene: 7.

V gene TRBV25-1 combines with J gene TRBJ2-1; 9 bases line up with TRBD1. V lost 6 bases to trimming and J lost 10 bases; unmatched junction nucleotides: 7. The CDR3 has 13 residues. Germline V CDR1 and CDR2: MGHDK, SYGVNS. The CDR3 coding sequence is TGTGCCAGCAGCATGACAGGGGGGAACGAGCAGTTCTTC. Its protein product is CASSMTGGNEQFF.

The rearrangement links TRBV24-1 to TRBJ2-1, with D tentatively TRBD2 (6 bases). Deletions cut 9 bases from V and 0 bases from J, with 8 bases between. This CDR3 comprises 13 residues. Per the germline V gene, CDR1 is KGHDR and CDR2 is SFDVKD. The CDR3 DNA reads TGTGCCACCGCGGGACCCTCCTACAATGAGCAGTTCTTC. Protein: CATAGPSYNEQFF.

For the CDR3, the DNA is TGTGCTAGTGGTTCGGGGTGGACTGAAGCTTTCTTT. It codes for CASGSGWTEAFF. The V and J genes are TRBV12-5 and TRBJ1-1; no clear D. The CDR3 contains 12 residues. The V and J ends lost 4 bases and 5 bases respectively, with 8 bases between them. The germline gives CDR1 LGHNT, CDR2 FRNRAP. The variable domain in full, completed from reference TRBV12-5 and TRBJ1-1, reads DARVTQTPRHKVTEMGQEVTMRCQPILGHNTVFWYRQTMMQGLELLAYFRNRAPLDDSGMPKDRFSAEMPDATLATLKIQPSEPRDSAVYFCASGSGWTEAFFGQGTRLTVV.

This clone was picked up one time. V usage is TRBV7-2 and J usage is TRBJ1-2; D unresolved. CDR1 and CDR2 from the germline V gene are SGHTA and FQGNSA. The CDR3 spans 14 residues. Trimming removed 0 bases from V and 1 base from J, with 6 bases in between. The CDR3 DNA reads TGTGCCAGCAGCTTAGCCAGGTTTAACTATGGCTACACCTTC. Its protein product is CASSLARFNYGYTF.

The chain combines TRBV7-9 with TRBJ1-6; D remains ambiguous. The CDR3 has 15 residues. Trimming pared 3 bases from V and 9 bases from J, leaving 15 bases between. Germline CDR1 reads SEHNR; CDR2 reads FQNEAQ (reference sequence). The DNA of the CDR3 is TGTGCCAGCAGCTTTTGGGAACCCTACGGTTCACCCCTCCACTTT. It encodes CASSFWEPYGSPLHF.

In nucleotides, the CDR3 is TGCGCCAGCAGCGCGGGACAGGGGGTTGAAAACACCATATATTTT. Translated, it gives CASSAGQGVENTIYF. The chain links TRBV5-1 to TRBJ1-3; 11 nucleotides align to TRBD1. Germline V CDR1 and CDR2: SGHRS, YFSETQ. The CDR3 is made up of 15 amino acids. V lost 4 bases to trimming and J lost 6 bases; unmatched junction nucleotides: 6.

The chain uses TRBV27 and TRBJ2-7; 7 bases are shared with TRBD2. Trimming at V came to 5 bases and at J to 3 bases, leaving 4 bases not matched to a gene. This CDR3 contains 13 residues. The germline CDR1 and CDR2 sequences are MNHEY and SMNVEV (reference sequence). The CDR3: CASSPGTNYEQYF. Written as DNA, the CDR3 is TGTGCCAGCAGTCCCGGGACTAACTACGAGCAGTACTTC.

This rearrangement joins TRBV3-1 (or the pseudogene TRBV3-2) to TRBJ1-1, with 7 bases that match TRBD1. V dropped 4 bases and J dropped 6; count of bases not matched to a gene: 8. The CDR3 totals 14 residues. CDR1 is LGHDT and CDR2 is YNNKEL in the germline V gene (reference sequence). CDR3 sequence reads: CASSPYRDRPEAFF. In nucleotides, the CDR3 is TGTGCCAGCAGCCCGTACCGGGACAGACCTGAAGCTTTCTTT.

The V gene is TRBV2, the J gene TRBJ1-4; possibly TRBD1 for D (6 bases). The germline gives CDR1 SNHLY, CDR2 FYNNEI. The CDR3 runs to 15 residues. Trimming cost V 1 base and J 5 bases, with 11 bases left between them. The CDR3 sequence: CASSEGGARNEKLFF. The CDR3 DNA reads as TGTGCCAGCAGTGAAGGGGGGGCTCGGAATGAAAAACTGTTTTTT.

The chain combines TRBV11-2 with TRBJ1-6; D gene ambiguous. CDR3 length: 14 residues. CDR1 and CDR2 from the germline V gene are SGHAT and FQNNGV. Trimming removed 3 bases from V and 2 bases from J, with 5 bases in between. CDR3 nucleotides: TGTGCCAGCAGCTTTCAGGCCTATAATTCACCCCTCCACTTT. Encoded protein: CASSFQAYNSPLHF.

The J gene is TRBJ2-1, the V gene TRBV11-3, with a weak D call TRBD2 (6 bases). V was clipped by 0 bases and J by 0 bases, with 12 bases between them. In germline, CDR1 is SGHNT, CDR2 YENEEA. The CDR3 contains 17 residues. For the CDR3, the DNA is TGTGCCAGCAGCTTAGATTCGGCGGGGAGCTCCTACAATGAGCAGTTCTTC. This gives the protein CASSLDSAGSSYNEQFF.

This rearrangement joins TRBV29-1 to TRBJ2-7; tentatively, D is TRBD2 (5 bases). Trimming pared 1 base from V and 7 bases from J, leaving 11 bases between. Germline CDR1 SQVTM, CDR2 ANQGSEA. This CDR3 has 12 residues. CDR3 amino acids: CSVEGGRGEQYF. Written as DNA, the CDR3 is TGCAGCGTTGAAGGCGGGCGAGGAGAGCAGTACTTC.